These 32 T cell receptor beta chains were sequenced from one sample in a study of OX40 agonist ivuxolimab in advanced cancers. The protocol used for the library was the immunoSEQ multiplex PCR assay. As stored in TCRdb, this immuneACCESS dataset retains in-frame rearrangements with V and J assigned. A fraction of the clones does not appear; measured against another copy, unresolved V genes explain less than half of the discrepancy, and the remainder lacks a known reason. Present in this sample are around 49,000 clones, around four fifths of which were seen just once. The ten biggest clones cover 15% of the sample. This sample comprised CD4+ or CD8+ T cells sorted from blood, obtained in a trial of the OX40 agonist ivuxolimab. The receptor source for this set is an adult with an advanced solid tumor such as melanoma, head and neck, liver or kidney cancer.

This chain connects TRBV6-5 to TRBJ1-5, with D unresolved. Looked up from germline, CDR1 is MNHEY and CDR2 is SVGAGI. The CDR3 has 15 residues. The V gene lost 2 bases and the J gene lost 5 bases, with 13 bases spanning the gap. The CDR3 here is CASSYEPSGDQPQHF. The CDR3 region has the DNA TGTGCCAGCAGTTACGAACCTTCGGGAGATCAGCCCCAGCATTTT.

The chain recombines TRBV7-6 with TRBJ2-7, with D unresolved. The CDR3 has 13 residues. Trimming took off 1 base at V and 1 base at J, with 5 bases between the two ends. Germline CDR1 and CDR2: SGHVS and FNYEAQ. CDR3 sequence: CASSLDTSYEQYF. CDR3 in DNA: TGTGCCAGCAGCTTAGATACTTCCTACGAGCAGTACTTC.

This clone was counted once. The gene calls are TRBV19 and TRBJ2-5; possible D gene TRBD1, 6 bases. The J call may not be correct, given that the DNA end is closer to TRBJ2-7. This CDR3 has 16 residues. The germline V gene has CDR1 LNHDA and CDR2 SQIVND (reference sequence). The CDR3 is CASSPSQGIFTYEQYF. DNA for the CDR3: TGTGCCAGTAGTCCGTCCCAGGGGATATTCACCTACGAGCAGTACTTC.

The chain combines TRBV28 with TRBJ1-2; TRBD1 agrees at 9 bases. CDR1 is MDHEN, CDR2 SYDVKM, per germline. V was clipped by 4 bases and J by 8 bases; unmatched bases: 8. CDR3 length equals 14 residues. CDR3 in DNA: TGTGCCAGCAGTTCCGGGGGACAGGGTTGGGGCTACACCTTC. It translates to CASSSGGQGWGYTF.

This clone was seen only once. The chain employs TRBV15 and TRBJ2-4; tentatively, D is TRBD1 or TRBD2 (7 bases each). With 5 bases removed from V and 0 bases from J, the gap between germline ends came to 14 bases. The germline V gene has CDR1 LNHNV and CDR2 YYDKDF (reference sequence). The CDR3 extends over 16 amino acids. The CDR3 region has the DNA TGTGCCACCAGCCTCAGGGGGGGGTCAGCCAAAAACATTCAGTACTTC. Translated: CATSLRGGSAKNIQYF. Combining the CDR3 with reference TRBV15 and TRBJ2-4 gives the whole variable domain DAMVIQNPRYQVTQFGKPVTLSCSQTLNHNVMYWYQQKSSQAPKLLFHYYDKDFNNEADTPDNFQSRRPNTSFCFLDIRSPGLGDTAMYLCATSLRGGSAKNIQYFGAGTRLSVL.

The J gene is TRBJ2-3, the V gene TRBV27; D not certain. Germline assignment: CDR1 MNHEY and CDR2 SMNVEV (reference sequence). V gave up 5 bases and J gave up 2 bases, with 11 bases separating them. The CDR3 covers 14 residues. CDR3 loop: CASSPWPPTDTQYF. The DNA of the CDR3 is TGTGCCAGCAGTCCCTGGCCCCCCACAGATACGCAGTATTTT.

The V and J genes are TRBV28 and TRBJ2-7, with 7 nucleotides matching TRBD1. The CDR3 spans 14 residues. Germline values: CDR1 MDHEN, CDR2 SYDVKM. The V and J ends lost 2 bases and 3 bases, in that order; junction bases with no gene match: 4. The CDR3 reads CASSLAGTVYEQYF. The CDR3 DNA reads TGTGCCAGCAGTTTAGCCGGGACAGTCTACGAGCAGTACTTC.

This clone was detected once. The chain carries TRBV19 and TRBJ1-1, with a tentative D call TRBD1 (6 bases). The V end was cut by 1 base, the J end by 7 bases, with 10 bases between. CDR3 length: 13 residues. Germline lookup yields CDR1 LNHDA and CDR2 SQIVND (reference sequence). The CDR3 nucleotides read TGTGCCAGTAGTATAGTTCGGGGGCATGAAGCTTTCTTT. This sequence encodes CASSIVRGHEAFF.

This chain connects TRBV5-1 to TRBJ2-3; the match to TRBD1 covers 8 bases. Looked up from germline, CDR1 is SGHRS and CDR2 is YFSETQ. There are 16 residues in the CDR3. Losses at the gene ends were 0 bases for V and 3 bases for J; bases not matched to a gene: 6. CDR3 DNA sequence: TGCGCCAGCAGCTTGGGACAGGGGTGGGGTACAGATACGCAGTATTTT. Amino acid sequence: CASSLGQGWGTDTQYF.

This clone was observed at least ten times. V usage is TRBV27 and J usage is TRBJ2-7, with 8 bases fitting TRBD1. Germline V CDR1 and CDR2: MNHEY, SMNVEV (reference sequence). V lost 7 bases, J lost 3 bases, and 14 bases stayed unmatched. This CDR3 region has 16 residues. The CDR3 DNA follows: TGTGCCAGCATTCCCTCTTCCGGGACAGGTGTCTACGAGCAGTACTTC. Its protein product is CASIPSSGTGVYEQYF.

V usage is TRBV6-1 and J usage is TRBJ2-2; D unresolved. Trimming pared 5 bases from V and 0 bases from J, leaving 7 bases between. CDR3 length: 14 residues. In germline, CDR1 is MNHNS, CDR2 SASEGT. CDR3 sequence: CASSPNPNTGELFF. The CDR3, as DNA: TGTGCCAGCAGTCCTAACCCGAACACCGGGGAGCTGTTTTTT.

This clone qualifies as medium-sized. This chain connects TRBV6-1 to TRBJ2-7; the match to TRBD1 covers 9 bases. There are 15 residues in the CDR3. CDR1 and CDR2 (germline): MNHNS, SASEGT. V trimming: 5 bases; J trimming: 3 bases; junction bases outside the gene matches: 8. The CDR3: CASSWGQGPSYEQYF. CDR3 bases: TGTGCCAGCAGTTGGGGACAGGGACCCAGCTACGAGCAGTACTTC.

This clone came up once. The chain combines TRBV15 with TRBJ2-2; D may be TRBD2 (7 bases). V lost 0 bases to trimming and J lost 1 base, with 21 bases between them. This CDR3 has 20 residues. Germline loops: CDR1 LNHNV, CDR2 YYDKDF (reference sequence). The CDR3 DNA is TGTGCCACCAGCAGAGATCCCCTCTCTGGGGGGGCGAGGAACACCGGGGAGCTGTTTTTT. Its translation is CATSRDPLSGGARNTGELFF.

The DNA for the CDR3 is TGTGCCAGCACCCTTCGATACAGGGGAGTCCCCTACAATGAGCAGTTCTTC. Amino acids: CASTLRYRGVPYNEQFF. The V call is TRBV28, the J call TRBJ2-1, with 7 bases lining up with TRBD1. After removal of 7 bases from V and 2 bases from J, the junction contained 14 bases not matched to a gene. Germline CDR1 reads MDHEN; CDR2 reads SYDVKM. This CDR3 spans 17 amino acids.

This chain uses TRBV7-9 with TRBJ2-1; 8 bases line up with TRBD2. J was trimmed by 6 bases and V by 5 bases; bases with no gene match: 12. The length of the CDR3 is 16 residues. Germline lookup yields CDR1 SEHNR and CDR2 FQNEAQ (reference sequence). The CDR3 DNA reads TGTGCCAGCAGCCGTGAAGCGGGAGAAGCCTTCAATGAGCAGTTCTTC. It is translated as CASSREAGEAFNEQFF.

V and J are TRBV5-1 and TRBJ2-7, with TRBD1 matching over 7 bases. This CDR3 comprises 13 residues. Germline-derived CDR1 and CDR2 are SGHRS and YFSETQ. Trimming at V came to 2 bases and at J to 3 bases, leaving 2 bases not matched to a gene. CDR3 protein: CASSLGGGYEQYF. Here the CDR3 DNA reads TGCGCCAGCAGCTTAGGGGGCGGCTACGAGCAGTACTTC.

With regard to this clone: Germline is not matched at one junction end, which may reflect a read error. The gene calls are TRBV5-3 and TRBJ2-3, with 7 bases identical to TRBD1. TRBV5-3 is noted as an ORF with a role that remains uncertain. The CDR3 runs to 10 residues. CDR3 loop: CARSWTTGSF. CDR3 nucleotide sequence: TGTGCCAGAAGCTGGACGACAGGGTCCTTT.

The chain couples TRBV7-9 to TRBJ1-2, with a tentative D call TRBD1 (5 bases). V dropped 5 bases and J dropped 4 bases, with 23 bases sitting between them. The CDR3 has 17 residues. Germline CDR1 SEHNR, CDR2 FQNEAQ (reference sequence). The CDR3 nucleotides read TGTGCCAGCAGCGTCCGGGACCCACTCTCCGGGGGCTATGGCTACACCTTC. This encodes CASSVRDPLSGGYGYTF.

The J gene is TRBJ1-4, the V gene TRBV5-4, with unresolved D. This CDR3 spans 14 amino acids. The germline V gene encodes CDR1 SGHNT and CDR2 YYREEE (reference sequence). Trimming pared 1 base from V and 6 bases from J, leaving 10 bases between. The CDR3 loop reads CASSLTPTDEKLFF. DNA for the CDR3: TGTGCCAGCAGCTTGACTCCGACCGATGAAAAACTGTTTTTT. Full variable domain (rest looked up from reference TRBV5-4 and TRBJ1-4): ETGVTQSPTHLIKTRGQQVTLRCSSQSGHNTVSWYQQALGQGPQFIFQYYREEENGRGNFPPRFSGLQFPNYSSELNVNALELDDSALYLCASSLTPTDEKLFFGSGTQLSVL.

This clone was seen a single time. The J gene is TRBJ2-7, the V gene TRBV4-3, with 12 bases that match TRBD2. V gave up 4 bases and J gave up 3 bases; unmatched junction bases: 7. The CDR3 totals 16 residues. Germline CDR1 is LGHNA and CDR2 is YSLEER. The CDR3 region is CASSPWTSGALYEQYF. The DNA of the CDR3 is TGCGCCAGCAGCCCATGGACTAGCGGGGCCCTCTACGAGCAGTACTTC.

The chain is built from TRBV7-3 and TRBJ2-7; 9 bases align to TRBD1. The V gene end was trimmed by 2 bases and the J gene end by 4 bases; junction bases not matched to a gene: 0. The CDR3 is 13 amino acids. From germline, CDR1 is SGHTA and CDR2 FQGTGA. In DNA form, the CDR3 reads TGTGCCAGCAGCTTAGGGACAGGGTACGAGCAGTACTTC. Translation: CASSLGTGYEQYF.

The J gene is TRBJ2-7, the V gene TRBV27; D possibly corresponds to TRBD2 (6 bases). With 3 bases removed from V and 5 bases from J, the gap between germline ends came to 11 bases. CDR1 MNHEY and CDR2 SMNVEV come from the germline V gene (reference sequence). The CDR3 length is 13 residues. The CDR3: CASSFGGTDEQYF. Written as DNA, the CDR3 is TGTGCCAGCAGTTTTGGAGGGACGGACGAGCAGTACTTC.

The CDR3 protein is CASSLGGAAYNEQFF. In nucleotides, the CDR3 is TGTGCCAGCAGTTTAGGGGGGGCCGCCTACAATGAGCAGTTCTTC. This chain connects TRBV27 to TRBJ2-1, with D possibly matching TRBD2 (7 bases). The CDR3 is made up of 15 amino acids. Germline-derived CDR1 and CDR2 are MNHEY and SMNVEV (reference sequence). Trimming took 2 bases from V and 2 from J, leaving 10 bases between them.

This clone is a singleton in its sample. The chain employs TRBV5-4 and TRBJ2-3; unclear D gene. The CDR3 has 10 amino acids. The V end lost 7 bases, the J end lost 5 bases, and 5 bases lay between the germline ends. The V gene's germline CDR1 is SGHNT and CDR2 YYREEE (reference sequence). The CDR3, as DNA: TGTGCCAGCGAAGGAGATACGCAGTATTTT. Protein sequence: CASEGDTQYF.

The chain is built from TRBV4-2 and TRBJ2-3; D perhaps matches TRBD2 (5 bases). Germline V CDR1 and CDR2: LGHNA, YNFKEQ. CDR3 length: 16 amino acids. Trimming took off 3 bases at V and 2 bases at J, with 15 bases between the two ends. Here the CDR3 DNA reads TGTGCCAGCAGCCATTTTTCGGACTCACCCACAGATACGCAGTATTTT. It is translated as CASSHFSDSPTDTQYF.

The chain joins TRBV11-3 to TRBJ2-7; D is ambiguous. The germline V gene encodes CDR1 SGHNT and CDR2 YENEEA. There are 13 residues in the CDR3. Deletions cut 5 bases from V and 0 bases from J, with 8 bases between. CDR3 in DNA: TGTGCCAGCAGCATGTACTACTCCTACGAGCAGTACTTC. Its translation: CASSMYYSYEQYF.

The chain is built from TRBV5-1 and TRBJ1-1; 11 nucleotides align to TRBD1. V shed 3 bases and J 10 bases; nucleotides not matched to a gene: 8. The germline V gene has CDR1 SGHRS and CDR2 YFSETQ. The CDR3 is 14 residues long. The CDR3 loop reads CASSSGQGALVAFF. DNA of the CDR3: TGCGCCAGCAGCTCCGGACAGGGGGCGTTGGTAGCTTTCTTT.

The chain employs TRBV6-5 and TRBJ2-7; 7 positions match TRBD2. V dropped 0 bases and J dropped 4; count of bases not matched to a gene: 6. Germline V gene data show CDR1 as MNHEY and CDR2 as SVGAGI. The CDR3 sequence is 15 residues long. The CDR3 region has the DNA TGTGCCAGCAGTTACTCCTCCAGCGGGGCGTACGAGCAGTACTTC. Translated, it gives CASSYSSSGAYEQYF.

The chain joins TRBV27 to TRBJ1-1; the D gene is possibly TRBD1 (5 bases). V dropped 1 base and J dropped 1 base, with 7 bases sitting between them. CDR3 length: 14 amino acids. Germline V gene lookup returns CDR1 MNHEY and CDR2 SMNVEV (reference sequence). The CDR3 coding sequence is TGTGCCAGCAGTTTATTTGGGGGGAACACTGAAGCTTTCTTT. It encodes CASSLFGGNTEAFF.

This chain joins TRBV7-6 and TRBJ2-7; D perhaps matches TRBD1 (5 bases). The CDR3 sequence is 13 residues long. V lost 5 bases to trimming and J lost 3 bases, with 11 bases between them. Germline CDR1 SGHVS, CDR2 FNYEAQ. The CDR3 sequence: CASSLGRDYEQYF. In nucleotides, the CDR3 is TGTGCCAGCAGCCTTGGCAGGGACTACGAGCAGTACTTC.

This CDR3 is CASSWEGGEQYF. CDR3 coding DNA: TGCGCCAGCAGCTGGGAGGGGGGCGAGCAGTACTTC. V usage is TRBV5-1 and J usage is TRBJ2-7, with D perhaps TRBD2 (7 bases). CDR1 and CDR2 (germline): SGHRS, YFSETQ. V lost 3 bases to trimming and J lost 6 bases, with 10 bases between them. This CDR3 comprises 12 residues.

This chain links TRBV7-6 with TRBJ2-3; D not certain. CDR1 and CDR2 (germline): SGHVS, FNYEAQ. The germline V and J ends were trimmed by 2 bases and 2 bases, with 11 bases remaining between them. The CDR3 runs 15 residues. The DNA for the CDR3 is TGTGCCAGCAGCTTATTGGGCGGCCACACAGATACGCAGTATTTT. It translates to CASSLLGGHTDTQYF.